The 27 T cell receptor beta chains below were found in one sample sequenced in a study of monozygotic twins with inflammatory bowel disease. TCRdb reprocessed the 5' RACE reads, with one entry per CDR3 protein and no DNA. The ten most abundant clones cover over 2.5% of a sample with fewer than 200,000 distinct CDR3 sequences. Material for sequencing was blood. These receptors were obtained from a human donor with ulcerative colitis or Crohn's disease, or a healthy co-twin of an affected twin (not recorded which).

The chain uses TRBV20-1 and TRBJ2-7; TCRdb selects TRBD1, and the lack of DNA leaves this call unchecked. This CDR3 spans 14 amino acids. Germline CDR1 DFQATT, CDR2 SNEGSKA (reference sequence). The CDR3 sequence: CSAWRVGQSYEQYF.

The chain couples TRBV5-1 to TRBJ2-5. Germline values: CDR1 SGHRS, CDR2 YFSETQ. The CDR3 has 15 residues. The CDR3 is CASSGTLGSAETQYF.

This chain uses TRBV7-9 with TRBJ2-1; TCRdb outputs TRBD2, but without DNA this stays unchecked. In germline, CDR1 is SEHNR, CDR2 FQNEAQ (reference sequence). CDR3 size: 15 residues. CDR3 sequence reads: CASSSNGRVENEQFF.

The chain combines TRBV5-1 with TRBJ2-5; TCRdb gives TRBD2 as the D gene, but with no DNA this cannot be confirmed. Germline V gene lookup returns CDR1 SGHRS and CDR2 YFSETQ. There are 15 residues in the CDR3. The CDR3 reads CASSLGLADQETQYF.

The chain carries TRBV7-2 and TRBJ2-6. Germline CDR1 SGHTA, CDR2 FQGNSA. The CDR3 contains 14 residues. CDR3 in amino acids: CASSVNSGANVLTF.

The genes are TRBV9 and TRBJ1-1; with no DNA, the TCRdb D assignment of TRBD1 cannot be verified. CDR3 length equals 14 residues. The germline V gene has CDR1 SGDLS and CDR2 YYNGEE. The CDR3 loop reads CASSARTGDTEAFF. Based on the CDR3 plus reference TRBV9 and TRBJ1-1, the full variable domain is DSGVTQTPKHLITATGQRVTLRCSPRSGDLSVYWYQQSLDQGLQFLIQYYNGEERAKGNILERFSAQQFPDLHSELNLSSLELGDSALYFCASSARTGDTEAFFGQGTRLTVV.

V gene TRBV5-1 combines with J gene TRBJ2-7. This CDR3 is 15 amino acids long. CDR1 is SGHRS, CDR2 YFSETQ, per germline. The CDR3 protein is CASSLADRGSYEQYF.

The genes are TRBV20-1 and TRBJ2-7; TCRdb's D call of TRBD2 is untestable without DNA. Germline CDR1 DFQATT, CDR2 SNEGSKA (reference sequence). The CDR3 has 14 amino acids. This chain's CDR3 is CSARLAGRTYEQYF.

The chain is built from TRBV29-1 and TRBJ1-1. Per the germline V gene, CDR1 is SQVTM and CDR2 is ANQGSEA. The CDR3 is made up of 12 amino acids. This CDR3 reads CSVRNSNTEAFF.

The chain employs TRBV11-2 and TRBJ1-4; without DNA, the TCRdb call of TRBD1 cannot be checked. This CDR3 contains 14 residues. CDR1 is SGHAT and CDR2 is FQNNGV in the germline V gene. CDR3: CASSSDRGREKLFF.

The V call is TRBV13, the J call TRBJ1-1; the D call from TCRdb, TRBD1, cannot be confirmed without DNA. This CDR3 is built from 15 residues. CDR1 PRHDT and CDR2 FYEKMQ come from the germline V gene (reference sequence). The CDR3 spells CASSHHRTGGDEAFF.

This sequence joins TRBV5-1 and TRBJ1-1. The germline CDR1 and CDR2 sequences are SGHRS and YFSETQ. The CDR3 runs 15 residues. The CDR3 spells CASSLEVIENTEAFF. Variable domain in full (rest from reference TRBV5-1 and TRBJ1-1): KAGVTQTPRYLIKTRGQQVTLSCSPISGHRSVSWYQQTPGQGLQFLFEYFSETQRNKGNFPGRFSGRQFSNSRSEMNVSTLELGDSALYLCASSLEVIENTEAFFGQGTRLTVV.

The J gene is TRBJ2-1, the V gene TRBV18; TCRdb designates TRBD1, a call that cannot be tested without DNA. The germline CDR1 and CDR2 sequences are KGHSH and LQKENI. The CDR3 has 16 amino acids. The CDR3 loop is CASSPPQGILLNEQFF.

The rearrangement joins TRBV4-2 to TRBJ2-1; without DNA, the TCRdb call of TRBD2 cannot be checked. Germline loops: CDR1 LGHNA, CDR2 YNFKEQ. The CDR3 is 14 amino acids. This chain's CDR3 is CASRVGLGFYEQFF.

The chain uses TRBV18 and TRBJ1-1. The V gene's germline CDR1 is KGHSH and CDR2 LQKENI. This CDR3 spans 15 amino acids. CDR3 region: CASSPPGSENTEAFF.

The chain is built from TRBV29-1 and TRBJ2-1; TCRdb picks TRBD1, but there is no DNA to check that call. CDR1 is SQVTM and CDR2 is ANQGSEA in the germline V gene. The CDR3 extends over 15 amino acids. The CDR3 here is CSVERTARAGDEQFF.

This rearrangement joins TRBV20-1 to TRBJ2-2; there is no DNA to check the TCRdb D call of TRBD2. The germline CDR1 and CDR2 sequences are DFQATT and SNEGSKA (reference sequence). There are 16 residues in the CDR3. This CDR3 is CSAGTSGRFNTGELFF.

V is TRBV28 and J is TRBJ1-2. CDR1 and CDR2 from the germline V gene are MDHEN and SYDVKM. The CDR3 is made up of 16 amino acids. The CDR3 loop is CASTLMFSRADYGYTF.

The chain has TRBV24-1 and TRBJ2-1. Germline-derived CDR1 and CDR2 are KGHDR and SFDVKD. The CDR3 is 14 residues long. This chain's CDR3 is CATRSGENRDEQFF.

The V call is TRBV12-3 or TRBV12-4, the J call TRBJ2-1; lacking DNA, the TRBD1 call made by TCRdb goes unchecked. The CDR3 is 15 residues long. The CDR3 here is CASTKSGGTNNEQFF.

CDR3 residues: CASSSGTSGISYNEQFF. This chain links TRBV7-6 with TRBJ2-1; the D gene TCRdb calls, TRBD2, cannot be checked with no DNA. Germline V gives CDR1 SGHVS, CDR2 FNYEAQ. The length of the CDR3 is 17 residues.

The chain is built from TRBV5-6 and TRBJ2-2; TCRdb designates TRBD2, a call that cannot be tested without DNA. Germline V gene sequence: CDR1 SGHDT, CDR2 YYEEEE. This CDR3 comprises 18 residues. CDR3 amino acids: CASSLEGPYRGTTGELFF.

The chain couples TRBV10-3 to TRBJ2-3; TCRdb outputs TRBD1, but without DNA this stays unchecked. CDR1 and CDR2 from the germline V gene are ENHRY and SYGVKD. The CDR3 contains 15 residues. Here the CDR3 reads CAISDPGQSTDTQYF.

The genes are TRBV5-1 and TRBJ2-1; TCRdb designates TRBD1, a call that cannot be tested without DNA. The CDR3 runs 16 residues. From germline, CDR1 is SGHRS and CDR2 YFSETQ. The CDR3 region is CASSGWTGTFDNEQFF.

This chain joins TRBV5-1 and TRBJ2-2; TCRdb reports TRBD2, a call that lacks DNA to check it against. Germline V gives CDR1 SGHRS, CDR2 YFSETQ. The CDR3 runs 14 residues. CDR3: CASMTGLAVGELFF.

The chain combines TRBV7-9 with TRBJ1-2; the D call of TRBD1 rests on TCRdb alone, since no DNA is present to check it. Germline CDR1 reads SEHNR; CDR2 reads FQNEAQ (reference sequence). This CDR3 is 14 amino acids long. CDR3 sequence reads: CASSISGTFYGYTF.

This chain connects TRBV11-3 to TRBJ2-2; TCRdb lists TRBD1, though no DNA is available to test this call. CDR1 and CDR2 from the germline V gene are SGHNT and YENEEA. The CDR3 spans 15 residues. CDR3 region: CASSVRQGFNGELFF.